These 8 T cell receptor beta chains came from one sample sequenced in a study of T-cell memory formation after mild COVID-19. MiXCR, applied by TCRdb to the 5' RACE reads, yields one record per CDR3 protein. The profile covers approximately 300,000 distinct CDR3 sequences, with about a sixth appearing a single time and around 20% taken by the ten largest. Sequenced sample: PBMCs or a T cell subset sorted from them (not recorded which). Receptor source: a man aged 18 to 35 who had mild COVID-19 (a few samples of this study predate the infection). Cell type and time point are not known.

This chain uses TRBV20-1 with TRBJ2-3, with unresolved D. Germline CDR1 and CDR2: DFQATT and SNEGSKA (reference sequence). Trimming shortened V by 3 bases and J by 10 bases, and 11 bases separated the two germline ends. The CDR3 length is 11 residues. In DNA form, the CDR3 reads TGCAGTGCTAGGGGGAATCGCGCGCAGTATTTT. Translating it yields CSARGNRAQYF.

This clonotype was picked up a small number of times. The gene calls are TRBV5-1 and TRBJ2-3; a weak D match, TRBD1 (6 bases). Per germline, CDR1 SGHRS and CDR2 YFSETQ. The CDR3 contains 17 residues. V was cut by 2 bases and J by 1 base, with 17 bases left in between. DNA for the CDR3: TGCGCCAGCAGCTTACCCAGTGGACAGACTCGCACAGATACGCAGTATTTT. Amino acid sequence: CASSLPSGQTRTDTQYF.

The rearrangement joins TRBV7-6 to TRBJ1-1; 7 positions agree with TRBD1. The ends lost 8 bases at V and 6 bases at J; junction bases unmatched: 18. The CDR3 contains 16 residues. Germline V CDR1 and CDR2: SGHVS, FNYEAQ. In nucleotides, the CDR3 is TGTGCCAGCTCTACTTCCCCCTCGACAGGGATCGCTGAAGCTTTCTTT. Its translation is CASSTSPSTGIAEAFF.

The rearrangement links TRBV21-1 to TRBJ2-1. TRBV21-1 is a documented pseudogene. CDR3 length: 15 residues. The chain's CDR3 is CASSKKDLGYNEQFF. The DNA for the CDR3 is TGTGCCAGCAGCAAAAAGGACCTGGGGTACAATGAGCAGTTCTTC.

The table lists this clonotype with a few counts. J is TRBJ2-3 and V is TRBV7-3; D remains unclear. CDR1 is SGHTA and CDR2 is FQGTGA in the germline V gene. Trimming removed 0 bases at V and 2 bases at J, with 9 bases between. This CDR3 spans 15 amino acids. The CDR3 sequence: CASSLTGHTTDTQYF. CDR3 DNA: TGTGCCAGCAGCTTAACCGGGCACACCACAGATACGCAGTATTTT. The entire variable domain, with the rest obtained from reference TRBV7-3 and TRBJ2-3, is as follows: GAGVSQTPSNKVTEKGKYVELRCDPISGHTALYWYRQSLGQGPEFLIYFQGTGAADDSGLPNDRFFAVRPEGSVSTLKIQRTERGDSAVYLCASSLTGHTTDTQYFGPGTRLTVL.

CDR3 nucleotide sequence: TGTGCCACCAGTGACGCACGGGACAGAGATAACCCTAACTATGGCTACACCTTC. This gives the protein CATSDARDRDNPNYGYTF. V and J are TRBV24-1 and TRBJ1-2, with 7 bases matching TRBD1. V dropped 4 bases and J dropped 0; count of bases not matched to a gene: 13. In germline, CDR1 is KGHDR, CDR2 SFDVKD. This CDR3 is built from 18 residues.

The V gene is TRBV6-5, the J gene TRBJ1-2; D gene unclear. V lost 0 bases, J lost 5 bases, and 13 bases lay in between. Germline CDR1 MNHEY, CDR2 SVGAGI. This CDR3 region has 15 residues. The CDR3 DNA sequence: TGTGCCAGCAGTTACTCGACGCCAGCCCAATATGGCTACACCTTC. Translating gives CASSYSTPAQYGYTF.

In this sample, this clonotype turned up a few times. The chain links TRBV5-4 to TRBJ2-1, with 10 bases lining up with TRBD2. The CDR3 covers 16 residues. The ends lost 4 bases at V and 8 bases at J; junction bases unmatched: 12. Looked up from germline, CDR1 is SGHNT and CDR2 is YYREEE (reference sequence). This CDR3 is CASSLRGSGGADEQFF. CDR3 bases: TGTGCCAGCAGCCTTCGTGGAAGCGGGGGGGCAGATGAGCAGTTCTTC.